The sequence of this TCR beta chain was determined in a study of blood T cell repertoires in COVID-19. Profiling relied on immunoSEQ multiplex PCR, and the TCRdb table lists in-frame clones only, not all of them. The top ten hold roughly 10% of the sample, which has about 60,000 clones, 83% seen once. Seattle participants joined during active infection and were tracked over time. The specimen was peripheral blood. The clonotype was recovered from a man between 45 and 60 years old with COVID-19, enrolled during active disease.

The CDR3 sequence is CASRAAGSNTGELFF. CDR3 in DNA: TGTGCCAGCCGGGCGGCGGGGTCGAACACCGGGGAGCTGTTTTTT. The J gene is TRBJ2-2, the V gene TRBV3-1 (or the pseudogene TRBV3-2), with D possibly TRBD2 on 6 matching bases. The V gene lost 8 bases and the J gene lost 0 bases, with 13 bases spanning the gap. CDR3 length equals 15 residues. Germline V gene data show CDR1 as LGHDT and CDR2 as YNNKEL (reference sequence).